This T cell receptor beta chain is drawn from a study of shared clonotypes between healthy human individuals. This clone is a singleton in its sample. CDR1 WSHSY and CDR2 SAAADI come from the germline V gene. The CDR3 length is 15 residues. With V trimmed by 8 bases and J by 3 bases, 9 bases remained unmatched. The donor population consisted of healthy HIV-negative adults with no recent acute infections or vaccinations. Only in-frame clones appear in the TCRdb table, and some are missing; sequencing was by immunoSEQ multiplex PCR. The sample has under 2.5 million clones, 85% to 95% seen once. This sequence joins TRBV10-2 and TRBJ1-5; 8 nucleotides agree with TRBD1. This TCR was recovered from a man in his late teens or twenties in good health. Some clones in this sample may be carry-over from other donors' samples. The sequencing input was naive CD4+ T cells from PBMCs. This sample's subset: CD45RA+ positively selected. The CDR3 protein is CASHPGQGNNQPQHF. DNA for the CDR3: TGCGCCAGCCACCCAGGACAGGGAAACAATCAGCCCCAGCATTTT.